This T cell receptor (beta chain) was identified during a study of cytomegalovirus exposure and HLA in healthy donors. The table came from immunoSEQ multiplex PCR; TCRdb's copy has only in-frame clones and leaves some out. The data contain 110,000 or so clones, 70% to 90% of them seen just once; the ten biggest clones take up about 2.9%. General study points: It was 160 or so TCR beta chains that were listed as cytomegalovirus-associated.

A single count supports this clone. Its antigen is undetermined. Trimming took off 0 bases at V and 3 bases at J, with 12 bases between the two ends. CDR1 and CDR2 from the germline V gene are MGHRA and YSYEKL. The CDR3 contains 15 residues. The receptor was derived from a young woman in good health and CMV-seronegative. Sequencing input: PBMCs. V and J are TRBV4-1 and TRBJ2-7, with D unclear. CDR3 nucleotides: TGCGCCAGCAGCCAAGATCTGGGCTCAATCTACGAGCAGTACTTC. It codes for CASSQDLGSIYEQYF.